The present T cell receptor (beta chain) was sequenced within a study of shared clonotypes between healthy human individuals (dated by TCRdb to 2018 to 2021). Regarding the complete study: The cohort comprised a couple of women and a few men aged 18 to 49 years. Per donor, three plates each were used for CD4 naive and CD4 memory, two for CD8 naive, and one for CD8 memory. Between about 0.8 and 9 billion PBMCs per donor were obtained by leukapheresis. The study deeply sequenced blood TCR repertoires of several healthy adults to estimate repertoire size and the extent of clonotype sharing between individuals. Different laboratories and diverse techniques were used to prepare libraries and sequence TCR repertoires, to increase sequencing depth and limit assay-specific biases.

The donors were healthy, HIV-negative adults who had no recently reported acute infections or vaccinations. Every donor was a Caucasian adult living in Nashville, Tennessee, USA. CD4+ T cells were enriched by magnetic negative selection, after which naive cells were positively selected on CD45RA and the negative fraction was taken as the memory subset. Blood was collected by leukapheresis, and PBMCs were isolated by Ficoll-Histopaque density gradient centrifugation and then cryopreserved in liquid nitrogen vapor phase. Analytical flow cytometry was used to check the purity and quantity of every magnetically sorted T cell population. From each sorted fraction, genomic DNA was isolated and quantified by UV absorbance on a Nanodrop 2000c. Broader findings and caveats from the paper: Higher generation probabilities were observed for clonotypes shared by all four sorted-subset donors than for non-shared clonotypes. Rarefaction of sorted-subset datasets indicated incomplete sequencing despite the large sequencing depth. The genetic and exposure-history diversity represented was limited by the small number of donors. About 5% of naive CD4, 3.5% of naive CD8, 2% to 2.5% of memory CD4, and about 0.4% of memory CD8 clonotypes were shared across a few donors. Larger estimated clonotype richness was generally found for naive subsets than for memory subsets. Sampling was restricted to blood, and TCR repertoires in tissues likely differ from the TCR repertoires found in blood. Pairwise subsampling indicated that sequencing depth was expected to affect the degree of clonotype sharing among donors.

Reading the germline V gene gives CDR1 ENHRY and CDR2 SYGVKD. The CDR3 runs 13 residues from the cysteine to the phenylalanine. Just CDR3 DNA is preserved here, 39 bases in frame from base 1. About this clone: The antigen it recognizes is unknown. Base qualities were left out, and no much larger clone turns up one base away.

Using the deep immunoSEQ assay, TCR CDR3 regions were amplified from genomic DNA by multiplex PCR. For each cell subset, the extracted genomic DNA was distributed evenly across all wells of several immunoSEQ 96-well plates, and each plate served as one replicate. For sorted subsets, each replicate PCR was loaded with 200 ng genomic DNA, equivalent to some 27,000 T cell genomes. The purified libraries were quantified using a Qubit 3.0 fluorometer, sized with a Bioanalyzer 2100, and then quantified again using the KAPA Library Quantification kit. Every immunoSEQ 96-well plate was sequenced on a separate single-read 150-cycle Illumina NextSeq 550 flow cell. On the authors' methods: Because only junctional sequences without quality scores were contained in the immunoSEQ output, filtering matching that applied to full-length reads could not be performed. To assign V/J genes and CDR3, sequences were annotated against IMGT germline references using PyIR, a Python wrapper for IgBLAST v1.9. Reads with weak V/J assignments (E-value above 1e-6), missing CDR3, stop codons, out-of-frame junctions, or ambiguous translated residues were removed. A V3J clonotype was defined by an identical inferred V gene, J gene, and CDR3 amino acid sequence. To compute the percentage overlap between repertoires, the number of shared unique clonotypes was divided by the size of the smaller repertoire. RTK rarefaction, the Chao1 estimator, and Recon v2.1 estimates of unobserved clonotypes were used to assess repertoire richness. Generation probabilities for all TCRbeta clonotypes obtained by the gDNA method from a handful of donors were computed using OLGA. In TCRdb, the immuneACCESS table is reduced to in-frame sequences with V and J assigned. These tables do not hold every clone; where another copy was compared, an unresolved V gene accounts for under half, and the others remain unexplained. V and J calls and clone size are as listed in that table; D and trimming were resolved from the DNA. In this sample the table shows roughly 2.4 million clones, 90% to 97% of which occur a single time. The ten largest clonotypes hold roughly 0.13% of the sample.

Recombination connected TRBV10-3 to TRBJ2-2; TRBD1 is perhaps the D gene, given 5 matching bases. The sequenced material came from naive CD4+ T cells sorted from blood. The cell subset or site label of this sample denotes: CD45RA+ positively selected. This clonotype was sampled from a man aged 18-30 years in good health. For the CDR3, the sequence is CAIATANTGELFF. The DNA reads as follows: TGTGCGATCGCGACAGCGAACACCGGGGAGCTGTTTTTT.